This T cell receptor beta chain was sequenced for a study of cytomegalovirus exposure and HLA in healthy donors. The germline V and J ends were trimmed by 0 bases and 1 base, with 9 bases remaining between them. Germline assignment: CDR1 GTSNPN and CDR2 SVGIG (reference sequence). The CDR3 totals 14 residues. Using immunoSEQ multiplex PCR, the repertoire was profiled, and TCRdb retains in-frame clones only, with some absent. The table records some 60,000 clones, around 95% of them present only once. Whole-study findings and limits: Rare sequences made up most TCRs, while some public TCRs were found in many donors.

In this sample, this clone turned up once. What it binds is not known. The gene calls are TRBV30 and TRBJ2-5; D possibly corresponds to TRBD1 (5 bases). The TCR comes from a man between 18 and 29 years old in good health and CMV-seropositive. The material sequenced was PBMCs. CDR3: CAWSVSGFQETQYF. In DNA form, the CDR3 reads TGTGCCTGGAGTGTCTCAGGGTTCCAAGAGACCCAGTACTTC.